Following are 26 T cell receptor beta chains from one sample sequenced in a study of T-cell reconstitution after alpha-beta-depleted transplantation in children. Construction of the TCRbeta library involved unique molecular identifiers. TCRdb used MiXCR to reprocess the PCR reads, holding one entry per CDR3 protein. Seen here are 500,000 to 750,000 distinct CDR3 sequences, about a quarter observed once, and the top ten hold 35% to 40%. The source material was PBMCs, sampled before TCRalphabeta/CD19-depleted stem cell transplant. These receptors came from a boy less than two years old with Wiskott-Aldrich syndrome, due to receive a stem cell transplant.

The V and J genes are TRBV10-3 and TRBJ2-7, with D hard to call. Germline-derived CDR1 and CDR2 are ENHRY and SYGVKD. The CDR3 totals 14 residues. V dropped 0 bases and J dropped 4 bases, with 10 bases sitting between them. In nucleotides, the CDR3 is TGTGCCATCAGTGAGTCAGGGCGGCTTTACGAGCAGTACTTC. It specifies CAISESGRLYEQYF.

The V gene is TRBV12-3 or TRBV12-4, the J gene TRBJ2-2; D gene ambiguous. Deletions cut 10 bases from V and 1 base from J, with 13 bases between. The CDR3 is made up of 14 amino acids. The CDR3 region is CATQADQNTGELFF. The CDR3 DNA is TGTGCCACCCAGGCGGACCAGAACACCGGGGAGCTGTTTTTT.

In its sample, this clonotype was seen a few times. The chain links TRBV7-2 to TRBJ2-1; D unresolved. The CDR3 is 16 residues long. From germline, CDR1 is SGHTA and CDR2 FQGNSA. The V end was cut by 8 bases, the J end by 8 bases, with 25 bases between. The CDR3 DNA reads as TGTGCCAGCCGACCTATAGCCAAGTCCACAGTCTATGAGCAGTTCTTC. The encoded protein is CASRPIAKSTVYEQFF.

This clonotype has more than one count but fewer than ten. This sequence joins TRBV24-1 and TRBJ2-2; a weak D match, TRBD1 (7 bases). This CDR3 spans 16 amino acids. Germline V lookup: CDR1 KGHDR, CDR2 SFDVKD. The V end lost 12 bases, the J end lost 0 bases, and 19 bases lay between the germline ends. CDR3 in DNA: TGTGCCCTCCCCAGGAGGGGACAGCCGAACACCGGGGAGCTGTTTTTT. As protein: CALPRRGQPNTGELFF.

The CDR3 region has the DNA TGCGCCAGCAGCATACAATGGGGCACAGATACGCAGTATTTT. This sequence encodes CASSIQWGTDTQYF. The gene calls are TRBV5-1 and TRBJ2-3; no definite D call. The CDR3 runs 14 residues. The germline V gene encodes CDR1 SGHRS and CDR2 YFSETQ. V lost 4 bases to trimming and J lost 1 base, with 10 bases between them.

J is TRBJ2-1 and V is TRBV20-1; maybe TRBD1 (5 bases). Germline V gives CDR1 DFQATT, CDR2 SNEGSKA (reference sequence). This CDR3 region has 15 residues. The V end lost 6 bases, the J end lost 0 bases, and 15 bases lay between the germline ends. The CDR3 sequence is CSASLTANSYNEQFF. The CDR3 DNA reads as TGCAGTGCCTCATTGACAGCCAACTCCTACAATGAGCAGTTCTTC.

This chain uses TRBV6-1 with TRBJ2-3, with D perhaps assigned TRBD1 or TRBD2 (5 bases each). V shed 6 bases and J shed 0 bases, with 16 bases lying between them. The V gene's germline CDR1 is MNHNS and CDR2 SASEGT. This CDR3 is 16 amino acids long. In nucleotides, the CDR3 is TGTGCCAGCAGCCAGCTCGGGGCGGCCAGCACAGATACGCAGTATTTT. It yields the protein CASSQLGAASTDTQYF.

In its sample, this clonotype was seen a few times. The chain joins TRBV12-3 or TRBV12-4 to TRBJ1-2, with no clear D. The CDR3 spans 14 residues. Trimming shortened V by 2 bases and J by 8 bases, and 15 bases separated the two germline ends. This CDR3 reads CASSLKNDGNGYTF. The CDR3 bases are TGTGCCAGCAGTTTAAAGAACGACGGGAACGGCTACACCTTC.

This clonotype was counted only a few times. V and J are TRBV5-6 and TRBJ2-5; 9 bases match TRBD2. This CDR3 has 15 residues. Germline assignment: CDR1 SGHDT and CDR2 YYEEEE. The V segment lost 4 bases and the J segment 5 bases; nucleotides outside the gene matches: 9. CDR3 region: CASSDLAGVVETQYF. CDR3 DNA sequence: TGTGCCAGCAGCGACTTAGCGGGAGTAGTGGAGACCCAGTACTTC.

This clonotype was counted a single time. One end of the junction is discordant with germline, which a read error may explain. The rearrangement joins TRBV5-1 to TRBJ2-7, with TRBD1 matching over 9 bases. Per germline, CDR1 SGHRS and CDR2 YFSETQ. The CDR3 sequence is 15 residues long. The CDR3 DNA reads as TGCGCCAGCAGCTTGCAAGGGACAGGGATTGGCGAGCAGTATTTC. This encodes CASSLQGTGIGEQYF.

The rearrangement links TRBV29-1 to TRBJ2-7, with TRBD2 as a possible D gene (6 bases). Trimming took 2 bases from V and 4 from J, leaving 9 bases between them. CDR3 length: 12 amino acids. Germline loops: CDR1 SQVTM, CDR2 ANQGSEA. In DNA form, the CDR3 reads TGCAGCGTTGAACGGGGGAGGTACGAGCAGTACTTC. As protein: CSVERGRYEQYF.

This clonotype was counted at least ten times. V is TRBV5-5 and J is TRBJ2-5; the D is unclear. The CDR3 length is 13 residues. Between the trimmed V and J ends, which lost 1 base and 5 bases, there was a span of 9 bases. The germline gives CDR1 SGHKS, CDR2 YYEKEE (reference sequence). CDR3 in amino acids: CASSLSPGETQYF. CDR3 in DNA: TGTGCCAGCAGCTTGTCTCCGGGCGAGACCCAGTACTTC. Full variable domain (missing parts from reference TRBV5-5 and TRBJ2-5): DAGVTQSPTHLIKTRGQQVTLRCSPISGHKSVSWYQQVLGQGPQFIFQYYEKEERGRGNFPDRFSARQFPNYSSELNVNALLLGDSALYLCASSLSPGETQYFGPGTRLLVL.

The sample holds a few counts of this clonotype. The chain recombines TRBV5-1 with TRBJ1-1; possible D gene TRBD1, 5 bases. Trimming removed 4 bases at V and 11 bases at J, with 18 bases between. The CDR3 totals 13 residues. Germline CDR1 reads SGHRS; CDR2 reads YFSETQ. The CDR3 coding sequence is TGCGCCAGCAGCATTGGGACGTTGGGACCTGCTTTCTTT. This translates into CASSIGTLGPAFF. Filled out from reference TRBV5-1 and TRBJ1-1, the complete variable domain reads KAGVTQTPRYLIKTRGQQVTLSCSPISGHRSVSWYQQTPGQGLQFLFEYFSETQRNKGNFPGRFSGRQFSNSRSEMNVSTLELGDSALYLCASSIGTLGPAFFGQGTRLTVV.

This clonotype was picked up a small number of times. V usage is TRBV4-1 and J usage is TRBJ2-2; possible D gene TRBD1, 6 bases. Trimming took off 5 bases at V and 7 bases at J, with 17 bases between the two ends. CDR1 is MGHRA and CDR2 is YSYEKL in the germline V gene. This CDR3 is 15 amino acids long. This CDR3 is CASSYTPTGFGELFF. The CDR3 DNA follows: TGCGCCAGCAGCTACACCCCTACAGGGTTCGGGGAGCTGTTTTTT.

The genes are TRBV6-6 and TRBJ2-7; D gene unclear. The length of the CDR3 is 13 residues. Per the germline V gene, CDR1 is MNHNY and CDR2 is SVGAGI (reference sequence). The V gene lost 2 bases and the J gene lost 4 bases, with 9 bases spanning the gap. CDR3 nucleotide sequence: TGTGCCAGCAGTTACCAAGCCTCTTACGAGCAGTACTTC. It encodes CASSYQASYEQYF.

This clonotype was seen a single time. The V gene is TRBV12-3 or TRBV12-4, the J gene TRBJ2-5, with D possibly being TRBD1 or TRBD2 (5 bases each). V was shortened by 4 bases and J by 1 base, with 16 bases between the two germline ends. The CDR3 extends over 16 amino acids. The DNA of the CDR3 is TGTGCCAGCAGTTGGGGCCTGAACGGGGCCCAAGAGACCCAGTACTTC. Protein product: CASSWGLNGAQETQYF.

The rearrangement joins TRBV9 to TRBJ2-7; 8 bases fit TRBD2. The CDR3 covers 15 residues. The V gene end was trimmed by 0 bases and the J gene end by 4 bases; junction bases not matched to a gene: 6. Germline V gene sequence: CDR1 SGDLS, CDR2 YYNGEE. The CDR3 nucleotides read TGTGCCAGCAGCGTAGGAGCGGGAGTCGGGTACGAGCAGTACTTC. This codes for CASSVGAGVGYEQYF. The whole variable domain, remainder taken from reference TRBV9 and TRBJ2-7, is DSGVTQTPKHLITATGQRVTLRCSPRSGDLSVYWYQQSLDQGLQFLIQYYNGEERAKGNILERFSAQQFPDLHSELNLSSLELGDSALYFCASSVGAGVGYEQYFGPGTRLTVT.

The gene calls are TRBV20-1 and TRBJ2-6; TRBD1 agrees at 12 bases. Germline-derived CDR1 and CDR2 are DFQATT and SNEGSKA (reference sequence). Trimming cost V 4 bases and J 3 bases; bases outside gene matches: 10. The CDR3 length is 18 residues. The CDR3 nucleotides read TGCAGTGCTACGTCGGGACAGGGGGCTCCCTATGGGGCCAACGTCCTGACTTTC. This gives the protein CSATSGQGAPYGANVLTF.

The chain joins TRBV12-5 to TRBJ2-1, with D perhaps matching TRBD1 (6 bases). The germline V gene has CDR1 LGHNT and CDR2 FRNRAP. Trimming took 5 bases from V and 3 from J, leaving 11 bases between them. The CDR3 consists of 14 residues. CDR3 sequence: CASGRQGYYNEQFF. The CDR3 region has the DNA TGTGCTAGTGGTAGGCAGGGGTACTACAATGAGCAGTTCTTC.

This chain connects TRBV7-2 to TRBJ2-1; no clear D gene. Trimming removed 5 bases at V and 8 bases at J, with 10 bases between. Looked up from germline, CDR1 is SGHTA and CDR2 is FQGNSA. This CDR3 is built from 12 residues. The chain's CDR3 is CASSAVGDEQFF. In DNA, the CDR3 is TGTGCCAGCAGCGCAGTTGGCGATGAGCAGTTCTTC.

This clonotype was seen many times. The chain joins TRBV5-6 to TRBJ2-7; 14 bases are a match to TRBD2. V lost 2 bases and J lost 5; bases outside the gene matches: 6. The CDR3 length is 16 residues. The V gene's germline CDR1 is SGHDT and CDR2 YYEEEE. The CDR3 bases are TGTGCCAGCAGCTTATGGAGGACTAGCGGGAGGAACGAGCAGTACTTC. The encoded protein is CASSLWRTSGRNEQYF.

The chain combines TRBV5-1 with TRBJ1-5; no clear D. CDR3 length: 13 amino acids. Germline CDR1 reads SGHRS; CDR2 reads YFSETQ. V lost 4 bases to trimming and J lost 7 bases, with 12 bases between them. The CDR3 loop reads CASSRDLEQPQHF. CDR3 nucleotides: TGCGCCAGCAGCCGCGATTTAGAGCAGCCCCAGCATTTT.

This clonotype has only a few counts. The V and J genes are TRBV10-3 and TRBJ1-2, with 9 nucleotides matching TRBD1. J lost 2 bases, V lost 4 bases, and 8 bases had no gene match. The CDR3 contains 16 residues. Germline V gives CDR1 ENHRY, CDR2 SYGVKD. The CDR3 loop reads CAISATAGTGNYGYTF. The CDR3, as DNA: TGTGCCATCAGTGCAACGGCCGGGACAGGGAACTATGGCTACACCTTC.

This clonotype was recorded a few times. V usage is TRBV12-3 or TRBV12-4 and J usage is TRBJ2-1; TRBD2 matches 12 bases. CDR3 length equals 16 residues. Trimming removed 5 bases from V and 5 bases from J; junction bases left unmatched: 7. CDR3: CASSKTRTSGNNEQFF. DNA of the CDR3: TGTGCCAGCAGTAAGACGAGGACTAGCGGGAACAATGAGCAGTTCTTC.

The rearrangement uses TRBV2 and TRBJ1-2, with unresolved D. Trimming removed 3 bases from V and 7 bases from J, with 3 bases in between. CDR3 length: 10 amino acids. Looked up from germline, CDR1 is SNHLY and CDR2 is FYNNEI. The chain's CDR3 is CASSDSGYTF. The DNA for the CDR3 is TGTGCCAGCAGTGACTCTGGCTACACCTTC. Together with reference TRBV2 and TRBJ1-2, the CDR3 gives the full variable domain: EPEVTQTPSHQVTQMGQEVILRCVPISNHLYFYWYRQILGQKVEFLVSFYNNEISEKSEIFDDQFSVERPDGSNFTLKIRSTKLEDSAMYFCASSDSGYTFGSGTRLTVV.

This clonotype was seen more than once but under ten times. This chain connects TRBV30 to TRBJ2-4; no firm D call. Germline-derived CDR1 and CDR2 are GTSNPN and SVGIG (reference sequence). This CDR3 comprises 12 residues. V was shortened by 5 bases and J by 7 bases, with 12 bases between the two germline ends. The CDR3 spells CAWSDNGNIQYF. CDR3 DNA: TGTGCCTGGTCTGATAATGGGAACATTCAGTACTTC.